This passage covers 8 T cell receptor beta chains from one sample sequenced in a study of shared clonotypes between healthy human individuals. Measured with immunoSEQ multiplex PCR; TCRdb has only the in-frame clones, and not every one. The table records approximately 2.5 million clones, over 85% of them present only once. The specimen was naive CD4+ T cells sorted from blood. Subset specified: CD45RA+ positively selected. The receptor set was obtained from a man younger than 30 in good health.

The chain couples TRBV27 to TRBJ2-1; D possibly corresponds to TRBD1 (5 bases). V lost 2 bases and J lost 6, with 11 bases in between. The CDR3 sequence is 14 residues long. Germline-derived CDR1 and CDR2 are MNHEY and SMNVEV (reference sequence). The CDR3 sequence: CASSLEDSSNEQFF. The CDR3 bases are TGTGCCAGCAGTTTAGAAGACAGCTCCAATGAGCAGTTCTTC.

The V gene is TRBV21-1, the J gene TRBJ1-2; the table calls TRBD1, which could not be checked here. TRBV21-1 is marked as a pseudogene. The CDR3 sequence is 17 residues long. For the CDR3, the DNA is TGTGCCAGCAGCGCAACCCCGACAGACGGAGCTAACTATGGCTACACCTTC. It is translated as CASSATPTDGANYGYTF.

CDR3 protein: CASSGGGPGGEKLFF. CDR3 nucleotide sequence: TGTGCCAGCAGTGGGGGAGGGCCCGGGGGCGAAAAACTGTTTTTT. This rearrangement joins TRBV28 to TRBJ1-4, with TRBD1 as a possible D gene (6 bases). CDR1 and CDR2 (germline): MDHEN, SYDVKM. The V end was cut by 5 bases, the J end by 8 bases, with 18 bases between. The CDR3 sequence is 15 residues long.

The chain employs TRBV6-5 and TRBJ1-2; 8 bases are a match to TRBD1. The germline gives CDR1 MNHEY, CDR2 SVGAGI. The CDR3 is made up of 12 amino acids. V was pared by 8 bases and J by 4 bases, with 3 bases of the junction left unmatched. The CDR3 nucleotides read TGTGCCAGCGGACAGGGAGTCTATGGCTACACCTTC. It encodes CASGQGVYGYTF.

On this clone: Additional DNA sequences in this sample encode the identical CDR3. This chain links TRBV28 with TRBJ1-2, with D perhaps matching TRBD1 (5 bases). The ends were cut back, 6 bases at V and 0 bases at J, with 11 bases in the middle. The CDR3 totals 14 residues. Germline CDR1 reads MDHEN; CDR2 reads SYDVKM. CDR3 nucleotides: TGTGCCAGCAGCTCCGGGACGGCTAACTATGGCTACACCTTC. Its protein product is CASSSGTANYGYTF.

This chain connects TRBV29-1 to TRBJ1-4; TRBD1 matches 7 bases. Germline values: CDR1 SQVTM, CDR2 ANQGSEA. V trimming: 2 bases; J trimming: 13 bases; junction bases outside the gene matches: 13. This CDR3 has 14 residues. The CDR3 nucleotides are TGCAGCGTTGAACGGGACAGTCCGGGTCAAAGACTGTTTTTT. It yields the protein CSVERDSPGQRLFF.

This chain joins TRBV19 and TRBJ1-2, with TRBD1 matching over 10 bases. The CDR3 has 14 residues. Germline lookup yields CDR1 LNHDA and CDR2 SQIVND (reference sequence). The junction had 6 bases not matched to a gene; V was cut back by 7 bases and J by 4 bases. Here the CDR3 DNA reads TGTGCCAGTACCCCCAGACAGGGGGCCTATGGCTACACCTTC. Residues: CASTPRQGAYGYTF.

The chain joins TRBV5-1 to TRBJ2-5; D ambiguous. The CDR3 is made up of 13 amino acids. V was shortened by 2 bases and J by 0 bases, with 5 bases between the two germline ends. CDR1 and CDR2 from the germline V gene are SGHRS and YFSETQ. CDR3 region: CASSLIDQETQYF. The CDR3 nucleotides are TGCGCCAGCAGCTTAATTGACCAAGAGACCCAGTACTTC.